The 10 T cell receptor beta chains in this list originate from one sample, sequenced in a study of blood T cell repertoires in COVID-19. TCRdb keeps only in-frame clones here, not all; method: immunoSEQ multiplex PCR. The sample lists approximately 300,000 clones, approximately 90% occurring once. The sample taken for sequencing was peripheral blood. The receptors here all came from a woman between 50 and 59 years old with COVID-19, enrolled during active disease.

The J gene is TRBJ1-3, the V gene TRBV29-1; D unresolved. Germline assignment: CDR1 SQVTM and CDR2 ANQGSEA. Trimming took 6 bases from V and 3 from J, leaving 9 bases between them. The CDR3 sequence is 12 residues long. As DNA, the CDR3 is TGCAGCGTCGCGGGATATGGAAACACCATATATTTT. Protein product: CSVAGYGNTIYF.

The chain uses TRBV6-5 and TRBJ2-2, with TRBD1 matching over 8 bases. Losses at the gene ends were 6 bases for V and 5 bases for J; bases not matched to a gene: 8. The CDR3 totals 15 residues. CDR1 is MNHEY and CDR2 is SVGAGI in the germline V gene. This CDR3 is CASRASTGATGELFF. CDR3 nucleotides: TGTGCCAGCAGAGCCTCGACAGGGGCGACCGGGGAGCTGTTTTTT.

The gene calls are TRBV7-3 and TRBJ2-3; no reliable D call. CDR1 is SGHTA, CDR2 FQGTGA, per germline. Trimming removed 3 bases from V and 5 bases from J, with 12 bases in between. The length of the CDR3 is 14 residues. The CDR3: CASSLSIIEDTQYF. The CDR3 DNA is TGTGCCAGCAGCTTGAGTATAATAGAAGATACGCAGTATTTT.

CDR3 residues: CASRDRGFSGYTF. The CDR3 DNA follows: TGTGCCAGCAGGGACAGGGGATTCTCTGGCTACACCTTC. The chain carries TRBV2 and TRBJ1-2; 9 nucleotides agree with TRBD1. V trimming: 6 bases; J trimming: 7 bases; junction bases outside the gene matches: 6. CDR1 SNHLY and CDR2 FYNNEI come from the germline V gene. This CDR3 has 13 residues.

The chain links TRBV14 to TRBJ2-5; D uncertain. There are 14 residues in the CDR3. Trimming stripped 1 base from V and 2 bases from J, with 8 bases between. Per the germline V gene, CDR1 is SGHDN and CDR2 is FVKESK. The CDR3 DNA is TGTGCCAGCAGCCAAGTGGGCGTACAAGAGACCCAGTACTTC. Protein sequence: CASSQVGVQETQYF.

The rearrangement links TRBV27 to TRBJ1-2, with D possibly matching TRBD1 (5 bases). Germline V gives CDR1 MNHEY, CDR2 SMNVEV (reference sequence). The CDR3 is 14 amino acids. Between the trimmed V and J ends, which lost 3 bases and 5 bases, there was a span of 13 bases. This CDR3 reads CASSFQGRSYGYTF. The DNA for the CDR3 is TGTGCCAGCAGTTTCCAGGGCAGGTCTTATGGCTACACCTTC.

This chain links TRBV19 with TRBJ2-1; 9 nucleotides agree with TRBD1. Germline V gene lookup returns CDR1 LNHDA and CDR2 SQIVND (reference sequence). The CDR3 loop spans 13 amino acids. V lost 4 bases, J lost 8 bases, and 3 bases stayed unmatched. The CDR3 is CASSNRQGDEQFF. In nucleotides, the CDR3 is TGTGCCAGTAGTAACAGACAGGGGGATGAGCAGTTCTTC.

The J gene is TRBJ2-3, the V gene TRBV18; TRBD1 matches 7 bases. The CDR3 has 16 amino acids. V dropped 5 bases and J dropped 4; count of bases not matched to a gene: 12. Germline CDR1 is KGHSH and CDR2 is LQKENI. CDR3 bases: TGTGCCAGCTCATCTATGGGAACAGGGGATGCAGATACGCAGTATTTT. This encodes CASSSMGTGDADTQYF.

The CDR3 bases are TGTGCCAGCAGCTTATCTTCAGGTGGACAGATCTATAATTCACCCCTCCACTTT. Its translation is CASSLSSGGQIYNSPLHF. The chain uses TRBV7-9 and TRBJ1-6; weak D call: TRBD1 (6 bases). This CDR3 spans 18 amino acids. CDR1 and CDR2 (germline): SEHNR, FQNEAQ (reference sequence). With 2 bases removed from V and 3 bases from J, the gap between germline ends came to 17 bases.

The chain joins TRBV6-4 to TRBJ1-2, with 9 bases lining up with TRBD1. The germline V gene encodes CDR1 MRHNA and CDR2 SNTAGT. Trimming cost V 3 bases and J 2 bases; bases outside gene matches: 1. The CDR3 consists of 14 residues. CDR3 protein: CASSEDRGNYGYTF. The CDR3 bases are TGTGCCAGCAGTGAAGACAGGGGGAACTATGGCTACACCTTC.